The 8 T cell receptor beta chains below were found in one sample sequenced in a study of blood T cell repertoires in COVID-19. Profiled with immunoSEQ multiplex PCR; TCRdb holds only in-frame clones, not every one. The sample has over 100,000 clones, about four fifths seen once. Sequenced input: PBMCs or T cells enriched from blood (not recorded which). The receptors shown here come from a woman aged 30 to 39 who had recovered from COVID-19.

In its sample, this clone was seen a few times. The chain carries TRBV4-2 and TRBJ1-6; D gene uncertain. CDR1 LGHNA and CDR2 YNFKEQ come from the germline V gene. This CDR3 has 14 residues. Deletions cut 0 bases from V and 7 bases from J, with 7 bases between. In DNA form, the CDR3 reads TGTGCCAGCAGCCAAGATAGCCCGAATTCACCCCTCCACTTT. It encodes CASSQDSPNSPLHF.

Comment on this clone: Compared with germline, one end of the junction differs, possibly owing to a read error. J is TRBJ2-1 and V is TRBV7-2; perhaps TRBD2 as D (5 bases). The CDR3 totals 15 residues. The germline CDR1 and CDR2 sequences are SGHTA and FQGNSA. Here the CDR3 reads CASSLASYAYNEQFF. As DNA, the CDR3 is TGTGCCAGCAGCCTAGCTTCCTATGCCTACAATGAGCAGTTCTTC.

V gene TRBV18 combines with J gene TRBJ1-2, with 8 bases that match TRBD1. The V gene's germline CDR1 is KGHSH and CDR2 LQKENI. J was trimmed by 4 bases and V by 3 bases; bases with no gene match: 4. This CDR3 region has 14 residues. The CDR3 region has the DNA TGTGCCAGCTCACCCGACAGGGGTATCTATGGCTACACCTTC. The encoded protein is CASSPDRGIYGYTF.

The rearrangement links TRBV30 to TRBJ2-2; 8 bases map to TRBD1. This CDR3 is 14 amino acids long. The trim removed 3 bases at V and 9 bases at J, leaving 9 bases unmatched. Germline V gene data show CDR1 as GTSNPN and CDR2 as SVGIG (reference sequence). This CDR3 reads CAWRQQGGGRELFF. CDR3 nucleotides: TGTGCCTGGAGGCAACAGGGGGGCGGCCGGGAGCTGTTTTTT.

The chain is built from TRBV9 and TRBJ2-7, with D unclear. V lost 0 bases to trimming and J lost 1 base, with 8 bases between them. This CDR3 has 14 residues. The germline V gene encodes CDR1 SGDLS and CDR2 YYNGEE. The CDR3 reads CASSVGSESYEQYF. As DNA, the CDR3 is TGTGCCAGCAGCGTAGGCTCAGAATCCTACGAGCAGTACTTC. The whole variable domain, remainder taken from reference TRBV9 and TRBJ2-7, is DSGVTQTPKHLITATGQRVTLRCSPRSGDLSVYWYQQSLDQGLQFLIQYYNGEERAKGNILERFSAQQFPDLHSELNLSSLELGDSALYFCASSVGSESYEQYFGPGTRLTVT.

The V call is TRBV7-2, the J call TRBJ1-6; D perhaps matches TRBD1 (5 bases). This CDR3 is 16 amino acids long. Germline V CDR1 and CDR2: SGHTA, FQGNSA. V gave up 5 bases and J gave up 9 bases, with 20 bases separating them. DNA for the CDR3: TGTGCCAGCAGCCTACAAGCGTCCAGGGCGAGTTCACCCCTCCACTTT. Its translation: CASSLQASRASSPLHF. The full variable domain, with the rest looked up from reference TRBV7-2 and TRBJ1-6, is GAGVSQSPSNKVTEKGKDVELRCDPISGHTALYWYRQSLGQGLEFLIYFQGNSAPDKSGLPSDRFSAERTGGSVSTLTIQRTQQEDSAVYLCASSLQASRASSPLHFGNGTRLTVT.

This chain connects TRBV7-2 to TRBJ2-5, with 9 nucleotides matching TRBD1. Trimming took 6 bases from V and 6 from J; bases not matched to a gene: 11. The CDR3 runs 15 residues. Per the germline V gene, CDR1 is SGHTA and CDR2 is FQGNSA. The CDR3 here is CASRLAGTGSQTQYF. Here the CDR3 DNA reads TGTGCCAGCAGGCTAGCCGGGACAGGGAGTCAGACCCAGTACTTC.

V usage is TRBV10-3 and J usage is TRBJ2-3, with 16 bases matching TRBD2. CDR1 and CDR2 (germline): ENHRY, SYGVKD. Trimming took 7 bases from V and 5 from J; bases not matched to a gene: 15. This CDR3 region has 19 residues. CDR3 protein: CAIKGAGTSGRAFRDTQYF. The CDR3 DNA follows: TGTGCCATCAAAGGGGCCGGGACTAGCGGGAGGGCTTTTCGAGATACGCAGTATTTT.